This TCR beta chain was sequenced in a study of T cell responses to AZD1222 COVID-19 vaccine. The assay was immunoSEQ multiplex PCR, and TCRdb's table has in-frame clones only and misses some. The sample records some 180,000 clones, about 90% being singletons. This CDR3 has 14 amino acids. Germline-derived CDR1 and CDR2 are SNHLY and FYNNEI. V lost 5 bases and J lost 3, with 10 bases in between. This sample comprised peripheral blood, obtained 28 days after the second AZD1222 dose. The chain recombines TRBV2 with TRBJ2-2; perhaps TRBD1 as D (5 bases). This TCR was recovered from an adult who received the AZD1222 COVID-19 vaccine. The CDR3 DNA follows: TGTGCCAGCAGTATCGACAGAGACACCGGGGAGCTGTTTTTT. The encoded protein is CASSIDRDTGELFF.